The 23 T cell receptor beta chains listed next were all sequenced from one sample in a study of regulatory T cells in long-lasting Graves disease. Time point noted: persistent/refractory GD, antithyroid drugs over 5 years with positive TRAb. PBMCs were the source of the RNA used for TCR sequencing. Through Arm-PCR of CDR3 regions and iRepertoire HTBI primers, TCR beta libraries were built. TCRdb processed the multiplex PCR reads anew with MiXCR; each CDR3 protein has one entry. The sample yields more than 350,000 distinct CDR3 sequences, roughly 23% seen once. The sample here was peripheral blood mononuclear cells (PBMCs), taken when the disease was refractory, from a patient treated with antithyroid drugs. These receptors were taken from a female donor with Graves disease.

Note on this clonotype: The CDR3 does not close with the conserved phenylalanine or tryptophan, likely indicating a read error. The chain is built from TRBV5-1 and TRBJ2-7; TRBD1 is a possible D gene (5 bases). The germline CDR1 and CDR2 sequences are SGHRS and YFSETQ. V dropped 0 bases and J dropped 5 bases, with 12 bases sitting between them. This CDR3 comprises 14 residues. The CDR3 region is CASSLGEGVNEQYL. The CDR3 bases are TGCGCCAGCAGCTTGGGAGAAGGGGTTAACGAGCAGTACCTC.

A remark on this clonotype: Given a far larger clone just one base away, this is likely a sequencing read error. This chain connects TRBV6-4 to TRBJ1-4; a possible D gene is TRBD1 (6 bases). Germline CDR1 and CDR2: MRHNA and SNTAGT. The CDR3 runs to 16 residues. The V end lost 3 bases, the J end lost 7 bases, and 18 bases lay between the germline ends. The DNA of the CDR3 is TGTGCCAGCAGTGAAGGCTTAGGGGGTGGTAGTGAAAAACTGTTTTTT. It encodes CASSEGLGGGSEKLFF.

The V gene is TRBV18, the J gene TRBJ2-1, with 8 bases identical to TRBD2. V dropped 8 bases and J dropped 2; count of bases not matched to a gene: 8. CDR3 size: 15 residues. In germline, CDR1 is KGHSH, CDR2 LQKENI. The CDR3 region is CASHSAGETYNEQFF. The CDR3 DNA reads TGTGCCAGCCATTCAGCGGGAGAGACCTACAATGAGCAGTTCTTC.

The rearrangement links TRBV14 to TRBJ2-2; the match to TRBD2 covers 9 bases. Germline CDR1 SGHDN, CDR2 FVKESK. CDR3 size: 16 residues. With V trimmed by 4 bases and J by 4 bases, 7 bases remained unmatched. The CDR3 DNA follows: TGTGCCAGCAGCCGCAGGACTAGCGTACGCACCGGGGAGCTGTTTTTT. Residues: CASSRRTSVRTGELFF.

A note on this clonotype: This sequence may be a read error, since a much larger clone differs from it by one base. The chain is built from TRBV6-2 or TRBV6-3 and TRBJ1-2, with unresolved D. Germline V CDR1 and CDR2: MNHEY, SVGEGT. Trimming took off 5 bases at V and 0 bases at J, with 16 bases between the two ends. The CDR3 totals 16 residues. The CDR3 loop reads CASSDSGRLANYGYTF. CDR3 sequence (DNA): TGTGCCAGCAGTGATTCAGGACGGCTAGCTAACTATGGCTACACCTTC.

This clonotype was detected a few times. The chain joins TRBV24-1 to TRBJ1-5, with 7 bases lining up with TRBD1. Germline assignment: CDR1 KGHDR and CDR2 SFDVKD. The CDR3 consists of 14 residues. V lost 10 bases, J lost 1 base, and 6 bases stayed unmatched. CDR3 nucleotide sequence: TGTGCCACAAGGGACAGCAAAAGCAATCAGCCCCAGCATTTT. Its protein is CATRDSKSNQPQHF.

There are many counts of this clonotype. The chain recombines TRBV12-3 or TRBV12-4 with TRBJ2-7; 7 bases agree with TRBD1. V shed 10 bases, J shed 5 bases, and the junction held 11 bases outside the gene matches. This CDR3 has 13 amino acids. The CDR3 is CATRVGTADEQYF. The CDR3 nucleotides are TGTGCCACCAGAGTGGGGACAGCCGACGAGCAGTACTTC.

This clonotype was seen more than once but under ten times. The chain combines TRBV20-1 with TRBJ1-5, with TRBD1 identical over 7 bases. CDR3 length: 18 residues. Trimming removed 0 bases from V and 7 bases from J; junction bases left unmatched: 18. Germline loops: CDR1 DFQATT, CDR2 SNEGSKA (reference sequence). The CDR3 bases are TGCAGTGCTAGAGACTATCGGCAGGGGGTGACTTCAGGGCAGCCCCAGCATTTT. Translating gives CSARDYRQGVTSGQPQHF.

At least ten counts were recorded for this clonotype. V and J are TRBV11-2 and TRBJ2-7, with TRBD2 as a possible D gene (5 bases). The V end was cut by 5 bases, the J end by 6 bases, with 14 bases between. The germline V gene has CDR1 SGHAT and CDR2 FQNNGV. The CDR3 contains 13 residues. The CDR3 nucleotides read TGTGCCAGCAGCCTCGGGCTAGCTGGCGAGCAGTACTTC. Translated: CASSLGLAGEQYF.

This clonotype was seen many times. This sequence joins TRBV11-2 and TRBJ2-5; D is perhaps TRBD2 (6 bases). The V gene's germline CDR1 is SGHAT and CDR2 FQNNGV. V was pared by 3 bases and J by 7 bases, with 9 bases between. The CDR3 loop spans 12 amino acids. The CDR3 nucleotides are TGTGCCAGCAGCTTGGGAGGTGGGACCCAGTACTTC. Its protein product is CASSLGGGTQYF.

This clonotype was observed many times. The chain carries TRBV11-2 and TRBJ1-1; no definite D call. V was clipped by 4 bases and J by 3 bases, with 12 bases between them. The CDR3 sequence is 14 residues long. Germline lookup yields CDR1 SGHAT and CDR2 FQNNGV. CDR3 amino acids: CASSSLGGYTEAFF. Written as DNA, the CDR3 is TGTGCCAGCAGCTCCCTTGGAGGGTACACTGAAGCTTTCTTT.

This chain joins TRBV19 and TRBJ1-1; no reliable D call. Germline values: CDR1 LNHDA, CDR2 SQIVND (reference sequence). Trimming removed 6 bases at V and 7 bases at J, with 15 bases between. The CDR3 consists of 13 residues. In nucleotides, the CDR3 is TGTGCCAGTAGCGAAGCCGGGCCCGGTGAAGCTTTCTTT. It encodes CASSEAGPGEAFF.

This clonotype was seen more than once but under ten times. The rearrangement links TRBV29-1 to TRBJ1-1; maybe TRBD1 (5 bases). V dropped 4 bases and J dropped 3 bases, with 15 bases sitting between them. This CDR3 is 14 amino acids long. Germline CDR1 and CDR2: SQVTM and ANQGSEA. This CDR3 reads CSVAVGVTYTEAFF. In DNA form, the CDR3 reads TGCAGCGTTGCGGTAGGGGTTACATACACTGAAGCTTTCTTT.

This clonotype was detected ten times or more. The chain is built from TRBV20-1 and TRBJ1-1; D not resolved. The CDR3 extends over 14 amino acids. The germline V gene has CDR1 DFQATT and CDR2 SNEGSKA (reference sequence). Between the trimmed V and J ends, which lost 1 base and 1 base, there was a span of 10 bases. CDR3 sequence (DNA): TGCAGTGCTAGAGTCAGTGCCAGGAACACTGAAGCTTTCTTT. Protein: CSARVSARNTEAFF.

V usage is TRBV6-1 and J usage is TRBJ2-3, with D uncertain. This CDR3 has 13 amino acids. Trimming shortened V by 5 bases and J by 4 bases, and 10 bases separated the two germline ends. Looked up from germline, CDR1 is MNHNS and CDR2 is SASEGT. Here the CDR3 DNA reads TGTGCCAGCAGTCCCTTGGGGTCAGATACGCAGTATTTT. This encodes CASSPLGSDTQYF.

This clonotype has at least ten counts. V usage is TRBV27 and J usage is TRBJ2-1; D is ambiguous. CDR3 length: 14 residues. Trimming pared 8 bases from V and 2 bases from J, leaving 13 bases between. CDR1 and CDR2 from the germline V gene are MNHEY and SMNVEV (reference sequence). CDR3 sequence: CASALSGAYNEQFF. The CDR3 nucleotides are TGTGCCAGCGCTCTGTCGGGCGCCTACAATGAGCAGTTCTTC.

The table lists this clonotype with many counts. The J gene is TRBJ1-6, the V gene TRBV6-1, with D possibly being TRBD1 (6 bases). Deletions cut 5 bases from V and 0 bases from J, with 17 bases between. Germline CDR1 and CDR2: MNHNS and SASEGT. This CDR3 is built from 18 residues. CDR3 coding DNA: TGTGCCAGCAGTACCGGGAGGGGGGCACACTCCTATAATTCACCCCTCCACTTT. Residues: CASSTGRGAHSYNSPLHF.

This clonotype came up many times. The rearrangement links TRBV2 to TRBJ2-5; TRBD1 might be the D (6 bases). The V end lost 3 bases, the J end lost 1 base, and 9 bases lay between the germline ends. Germline CDR1 SNHLY, CDR2 FYNNEI. This CDR3 spans 14 amino acids. The CDR3 DNA reads TGTGCCAGCAGTGATACAGGGTCCCAAGAGACCCAGTACTTC. It is translated as CASSDTGSQETQYF.

The chain has TRBV14 and TRBJ1-3, with D perhaps matching TRBD1 (5 bases). Germline CDR1 and CDR2: SGHDN and FVKESK. The length of the CDR3 is 16 residues. V lost 0 bases and J 5 bases, leaving 14 bases between the germline ends. Here the CDR3 DNA reads TGTGCCAGCAGCCAAGATCGGCAGGGTGGACGAAACACCATATATTTT. Its translation: CASSQDRQGGRNTIYF.

This chain joins TRBV28 and TRBJ2-6; 7 bases are shared with TRBD1. The ends lost 4 bases at V and 0 bases at J; junction bases unmatched: 3. Germline assignment: CDR1 MDHEN and CDR2 SYDVKM. CDR3 length: 16 residues. CDR3 loop: CASSSGQLSGANVLTF. DNA of the CDR3: TGTGCCAGCAGTTCGGGACAGCTCTCTGGGGCCAACGTCCTGACTTTC.

The gene calls are TRBV7-2 and TRBJ2-3; TRBD2 agrees at 14 bases. Trimming removed 5 bases from V and 6 bases from J; junction bases left unmatched: 4. CDR1 SGHTA and CDR2 FQGNSA come from the germline V gene. The CDR3 sequence is 15 residues long. CDR3: CASSETSGGVDTQYF. CDR3 sequence (DNA): TGTGCCAGCAGCGAGACTAGCGGGGGGGTTGATACGCAGTATTTT.

The table lists this clonotype with a few counts. The V gene is TRBV6-2 or TRBV6-3, the J gene TRBJ2-2; 7 nucleotides match TRBD1. J was trimmed by 0 bases and V by 6 bases; bases with no gene match: 10. The CDR3 spans 17 residues. CDR1 and CDR2 from the germline V gene are MNHEY and SVGEGT. CDR3 DNA: TGTGCCAGCAGGGATCTTGGACAGGCCGCGAACACCGGGGAGCTGTTTTTT. It translates to CASRDLGQAANTGELFF.

This clonotype was seen many times. The V call is TRBV11-2, the J call TRBJ2-7, with D possibly matching TRBD1 (5 bases). With 1 base removed from V and 5 bases from J, the gap between germline ends came to 12 bases. The CDR3 consists of 14 residues. Germline values: CDR1 SGHAT, CDR2 FQNNGV. CDR3 loop: CASSLVAGNNEQYF. DNA for the CDR3: TGTGCCAGCAGCTTAGTGGCAGGGAACAACGAGCAGTACTTC. Complete variable domain (other parts from reference TRBV11-2 and TRBJ2-7): EAGVAQSPRYKIIEKRQSVAFWCNPISGHATLYWYQQILGQGPKLLIQFQNNGVVDDSQLPKDRFSAERLKGVDSTLKIQPAKLEDSAVYLCASSLVAGNNEQYFGPGTRLTVT.